The present T cell receptor beta chain was sequenced within a study of blood T cell repertoires in COVID-19. This clone was recorded a few times. Sequenced by immunoSEQ multiplex PCR; TCRdb stores in-frame clones only, minus some. This repertoire shows approximately 160,000 clones, about 80% found once; its top ten account for 7.3%. This TCR derives from a man aged 50 to 59 who had recovered from COVID-19. The sample comprised PBMCs or T cells enriched from blood (not recorded which).

CDR3 sequence: CASSEASGNTEAFF. Written as DNA, the CDR3 is TGTGCCAGCAGTGAAGCCTCAGGGAACACTGAAGCTTTCTTT. The chain links TRBV2 to TRBJ1-1, with D unclear. Germline V CDR1 and CDR2: SNHLY, FYNNEI. The V end lost 0 bases, the J end lost 1 base, and 6 bases lay between the germline ends. The CDR3 has 14 residues.